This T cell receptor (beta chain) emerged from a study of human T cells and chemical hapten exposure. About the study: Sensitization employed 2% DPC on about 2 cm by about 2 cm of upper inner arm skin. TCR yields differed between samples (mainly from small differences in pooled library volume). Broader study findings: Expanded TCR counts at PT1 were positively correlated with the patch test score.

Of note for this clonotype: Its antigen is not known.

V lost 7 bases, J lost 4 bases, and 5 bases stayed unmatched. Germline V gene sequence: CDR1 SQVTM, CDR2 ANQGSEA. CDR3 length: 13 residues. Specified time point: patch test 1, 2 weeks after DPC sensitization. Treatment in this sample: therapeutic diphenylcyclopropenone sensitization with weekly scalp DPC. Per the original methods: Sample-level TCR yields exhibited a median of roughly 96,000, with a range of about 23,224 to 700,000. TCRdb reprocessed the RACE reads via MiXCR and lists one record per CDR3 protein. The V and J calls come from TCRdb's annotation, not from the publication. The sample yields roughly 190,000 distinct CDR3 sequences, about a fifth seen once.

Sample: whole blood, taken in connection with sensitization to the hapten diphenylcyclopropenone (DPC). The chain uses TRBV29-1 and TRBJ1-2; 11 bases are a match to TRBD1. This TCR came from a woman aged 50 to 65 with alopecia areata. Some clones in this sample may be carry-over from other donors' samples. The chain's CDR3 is CSARGTGGYGYTF. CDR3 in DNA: TGCAGCGCTCGAGGGACAGGGGGCTATGGCTACACCTTC.